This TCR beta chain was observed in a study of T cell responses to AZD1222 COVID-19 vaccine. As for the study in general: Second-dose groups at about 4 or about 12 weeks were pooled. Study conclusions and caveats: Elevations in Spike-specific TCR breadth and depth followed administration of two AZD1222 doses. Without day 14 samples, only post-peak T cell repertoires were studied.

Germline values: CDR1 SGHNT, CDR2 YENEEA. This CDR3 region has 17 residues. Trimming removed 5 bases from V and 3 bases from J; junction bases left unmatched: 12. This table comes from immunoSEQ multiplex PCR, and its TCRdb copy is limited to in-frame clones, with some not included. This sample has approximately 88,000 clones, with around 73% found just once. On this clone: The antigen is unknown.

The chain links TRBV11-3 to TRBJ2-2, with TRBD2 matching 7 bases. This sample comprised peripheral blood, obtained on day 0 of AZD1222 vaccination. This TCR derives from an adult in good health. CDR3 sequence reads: CASSLSSTSTDTGELFF. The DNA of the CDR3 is TGTGCCAGCAGCCTATCATCGACTAGCACCGACACCGGGGAGCTGTTTTTT.